These 10 T cell receptor beta chains came from one sample sequenced in a study of technical replicates of blood from a few donors. This table comes from immunoSEQ multiplex PCR, and its TCRdb copy is limited to in-frame clones, with some not included. The sample shows tens of thousands of clones, around 94% of them seen only once. The source material was T cells isolated from PBMCs. These receptors came from a human donor in good health.

The chain uses TRBV7-9 and TRBJ2-5, with 7 bases fitting TRBD2. Trimming cost V 2 bases and J 4 bases; bases outside gene matches: 1. This CDR3 contains 13 residues. CDR1 is SEHNR, CDR2 FQNEAQ, per germline (reference sequence). The CDR3, as DNA: TGTGCCAGCAGCTTATTAGCGGGAGAGACCCAGTACTTC. It specifies CASSLLAGETQYF.

The chain is built from TRBV5-4 and TRBJ1-1; D not certain. CDR1 and CDR2 from the germline V gene are SGHNT and YYREEE (reference sequence). The CDR3 extends over 12 amino acids. V lost 4 bases and J 0 bases, leaving 4 bases between the germline ends. This chain's CDR3 is CASSLMNTEAFF. The CDR3 bases are TGTGCCAGCAGCCTTATGAACACTGAAGCTTTCTTT.

This sequence joins TRBV5-6 and TRBJ2-7, with TRBD2 identical over 12 bases. The CDR3 totals 14 residues. V lost 3 bases to trimming and J lost 4 bases; unmatched junction nucleotides: 2. Germline loops: CDR1 SGHDT, CDR2 YYEEEE. DNA for the CDR3: TGTGCCAGCAGCTGGACTAGCGGGACTTACGAGCAGTACTTC. Amino acids: CASSWTSGTYEQYF.

The gene calls are TRBV6-1 and TRBJ2-7, with 10 bases fitting TRBD1. V gave up 11 bases and J gave up 3 bases; unmatched junction bases: 7. Germline V gene lookup returns CDR1 MNHNS and CDR2 SASEGT. This CDR3 has 13 amino acids. In nucleotides, the CDR3 is TGTGCCGGGGGGACAGGGGATCTCTACGAGCAGTACTTC. Translated, it gives CAGGTGDLYEQYF.

The rearrangement uses TRBV10-3 and TRBJ1-2; no clear D. The V gene's germline CDR1 is ENHRY and CDR2 SYGVKD. The CDR3 covers 15 residues. The V and J ends lost 6 bases and 4 bases respectively, with 18 bases between them. Written as DNA, the CDR3 is TGTGCCATCAGCCAGACTCCTACACTACTCTATGGCTACACCTTC. The encoded protein is CAISQTPTLLYGYTF.

Only one count was recorded for this clone. J is TRBJ1-2 and V is TRBV6-5; D remains ambiguous. Trimming left V 0 bases short and J 4 bases short, with 9 bases between. Germline values: CDR1 MNHEY, CDR2 SVGAGI. This CDR3 has 14 amino acids. Written as DNA, the CDR3 is TGTGCCAGCAGTTACTCACCCGAGGGCTATGGCTACACCTTC. Amino acids: CASSYSPEGYGYTF.

This clone was found once. V usage is TRBV6-6 and J usage is TRBJ2-7, with 9 bases that match TRBD1. Germline V gene sequence: CDR1 MNHNY, CDR2 SVGAGI (reference sequence). This CDR3 contains 14 residues. Unmatched junction bases numbered 6, after V lost 6 bases and J lost 3 bases. CDR3 in amino acids: CASRGGQGLYEQYF. CDR3 bases: TGTGCCAGCAGGGGGGGACAGGGACTCTACGAGCAGTACTTC.

This sequence joins TRBV4-3 and TRBJ2-5, with 8 bases identical to TRBD1. CDR1 LGHNA and CDR2 YSLEER come from the germline V gene. The CDR3 runs to 16 residues. V shed 3 bases and J 4 bases; nucleotides not matched to a gene: 10. CDR3 nucleotides: TGCGCCAGCAGCCAGGGTGTACAGGGGGATTTAGAGACCCAGTACTTC. Residues: CASSQGVQGDLETQYF.

This clone has a single count. The chain has TRBV4-1 and TRBJ1-4, with D unresolved. The germline V gene has CDR1 MGHRA and CDR2 YSYEKL. V lost 1 base, J lost 10 bases, and 4 bases lay in between. CDR3 size: 11 residues. The CDR3 here is CASSQAGKLFF. Here the CDR3 DNA reads TGCGCCAGCAGCCAAGCCGGAAAACTGTTTTTT.

This sequence joins TRBV15 and TRBJ2-3, with TRBD2 matching 8 bases. Germline CDR1 is LNHNV and CDR2 is YYDKDF (reference sequence). J was trimmed by 2 bases and V by 3 bases; bases with no gene match: 16. The CDR3 sequence is 19 residues long. The chain's CDR3 is CATSRSTSGGSGITDTQYF. The DNA of the CDR3 is TGTGCCACCAGCAGGAGTACCAGTGGTGGTAGCGGGATCACAGATACGCAGTATTTT.